This entry lists 3 T cell receptor beta chains sequenced from one sample in a study of T cells in Graves' hyperthyroidism and ophthalmopathy. It was RNA transcripts that yielded the amplified TCR beta CDR3 regions. HTBI primers drove first-round RT-PCR of the TCR CDR3. Using its own MiXCR run on the multiplex PCR reads, TCRdb lists one record per CDR3 protein. The profile shows under 350,000 distinct CDR3 sequences, roughly a fifth of them singletons. The sample comprised blood. Every receptor here comes from a woman in her forties or fifties with Graves' hyperthyroidism.

The chain joins TRBV15 to TRBJ2-7, with TRBD2 identical over 8 bases. Germline CDR1 and CDR2: LNHNV and YYDKDF (reference sequence). J gave up 6 bases and V 6 bases, and 7 bases lay outside the gene matches. This CDR3 is 13 amino acids long. CDR3 nucleotide sequence: TGTGCCACCAGGGACGGGGGGGCCTCCGAGCAGTACTTC. Encoded protein: CATRDGGASEQYF.

This clonotype was recorded at least ten times. The J gene is TRBJ1-5, the V gene TRBV20-1; D possibly corresponds to TRBD1 (5 bases). The CDR3 has 13 residues. The V gene lost 4 bases and the J gene lost 7 bases, with 14 bases spanning the gap. Germline V lookup: CDR1 DFQATT, CDR2 SNEGSKA (reference sequence). In DNA, the CDR3 is TGCAGTGCTATTCAACAGGTATTGCAGCCCCAGCATTTT. This sequence encodes CSAIQQVLQPQHF.

About this clonotype itself: A much bigger clone sits one base away, suggesting this may be a read error. The conserved phenylalanine or tryptophan normally closing the CDR3 is absent here, so this likely arose from a read error. The chain employs TRBV5-6 and TRBJ2-4; D possibly matches TRBD1 or TRBD2 (5 bases each). Germline V CDR1 and CDR2: SGHDT, YYEEEE. This CDR3 has 16 residues. V lost 2 bases and J lost 4, with 16 bases in between. As DNA, the CDR3 is TGTGCCAGCAGCTTTCTCGTTTCCGGGACGAAAAACATTCAGTACTCC. It specifies CASSFLVSGTKNIQYS.